This T cell receptor (delta chain) was profiled in a study of Vδ1+ human thymocytes. General study points: Thymic TRG and TRD repertoires appeared highly polyclonal, with Gaussian CDR3 length distributions.

A remark on this clone: Its target is not known.

Extracted RNA was reverse transcribed into cDNA. CDR3 amplicons came from multiplex PCR with pooled V-gene forward and constant-region reverse primers. TCRdb re-analyzed the multiplex PCR reads via CATT. The table has some 25,000 delta-chain clones, more than 6% seen once. Unmatched junction bases numbered 12, after V lost 0 bases and J lost 2 bases. From germline, CDR1 is TSWWSYY and CDR2 QGS. CDR3 length: 20 amino acids. Sequencing was done on a sample of Vdelta1+ gamma-delta thymocytes from the thymus. The subset here: FACS-sorted CD3+ TCRalphabeta- TCRVdelta1+ TCRVdelta2- thymocytes. This receptor was taken from a girl under two years old who had congenital heart surgery. The gene calls are TRDV1 and TRDJ1, with 13 positions matching TRDD3. CDR3 residues: CALGELFLFTGGYGTDKLIF. The CDR3 nucleotides read TGTGCTCTTGGGGAACTATTCCTCTTTACTGGGGGATACGGTACCGATAAACTCATCTTT.